Presented here are 9 T cell receptor beta chains from one specimen sequenced in a study of blood T cell repertoires in COVID-19. TCRdb's table, derived via immunoSEQ multiplex PCR, lists solely in-frame clones and lacks some. The sample has 130,000 to 150,000 clones, around 81% seen once. The sequenced sample was peripheral blood. These receptors originate from a human donor in a cohort sampled during active COVID-19.

The chain is built from TRBV14 and TRBJ2-7, with a weak D call TRBD2 (6 bases). The V end was cut by 1 base, the J end by 6 bases, with 22 bases between. The germline gives CDR1 SGHDN, CDR2 FVKESK. The CDR3 is 17 residues long. CDR3 nucleotides: TGTGCCAGCAGCCAAGGGCAAATTGGGGGGAGGAGAGGCGAGCAGTACTTC. Amino acids: CASSQGQIGGRRGEQYF.

This chain links TRBV5-6 with TRBJ2-7, with 9 bases matching TRBD1. Trimming cost V 4 bases and J 2 bases; bases outside gene matches: 10. The germline CDR1 and CDR2 sequences are SGHDT and YYEEEE. This CDR3 has 16 residues. The chain's CDR3 is CASSPPPRDRAYEQYF. The CDR3 coding sequence is TGTGCCAGCAGCCCGCCCCCCCGGGACAGGGCCTACGAGCAGTACTTC.

The V and J genes are TRBV7-8 and TRBJ2-5; TRBD2 aligns across 7 bases. This CDR3 is built from 16 residues. The ends lost 1 base at V and 1 base at J; junction bases unmatched: 6. The germline V gene encodes CDR1 SGHVS and CDR2 FQNEAQ. This CDR3 is CASSLEGGRGQETQYF. Here the CDR3 DNA reads TGTGCCAGCAGCTTAGAAGGCGGGAGAGGCCAAGAGACCCAGTACTTC.

This clone was counted ten times or more. The chain combines TRBV28 with TRBJ1-2; TRBD1 might be the D (5 bases). The CDR3 loop spans 12 amino acids. Trimming took off 6 bases at V and 5 bases at J, with 10 bases between the two ends. Germline V CDR1 and CDR2: MDHEN, SYDVKM. CDR3 region: CASSSKGYGYTF. In nucleotides, the CDR3 is TGTGCCAGCAGCTCTAAGGGGTATGGCTACACCTTC.

This clone was counted a few times. The chain recombines TRBV11-2 with TRBJ2-5; 10 bases map to TRBD1. The CDR3 spans 14 residues. Germline V gene data show CDR1 as SGHAT and CDR2 as FQNNGV. The trim removed 7 bases at V and 5 bases at J, leaving 7 bases unmatched. The CDR3 region is CASKRQGAGETQYF. CDR3 coding DNA: TGTGCCAGCAAACGACAGGGGGCTGGGGAGACCCAGTACTTC.

There are a few counts of this clone. The gene calls are TRBV28 and TRBJ1-2; 7 bases are shared with TRBD1. CDR1 and CDR2 from the germline V gene are MDHEN and SYDVKM. The ends lost 1 base at V and 2 bases at J; junction bases unmatched: 1. This CDR3 contains 14 residues. CDR3 sequence reads: CASSLLTGNYGYTF. CDR3 nucleotides: TGTGCCAGCAGTTTATTGACAGGGAACTATGGCTACACCTTC.

About this clone: Within the sample, other DNA sequences also encode this same CDR3. J is TRBJ1-4 and V is TRBV7-9; TRBD1 matches at 9 bases. The CDR3 is made up of 14 amino acids. V dropped 5 bases and J dropped 8; count of bases not matched to a gene: 6. Germline V gives CDR1 SEHNR, CDR2 FQNEAQ (reference sequence). CDR3 in DNA: TGTGCCAGCAGCCAGGGACAGGGAGGGGAAAAACTGTTTTTT. This codes for CASSQGQGGEKLFF. The full variable domain, in which reference TRBV7-9 and TRBJ1-4 provide the parts outside the CDR3, is DTGVSQNPRHKITKRGQNVTFRCDPISEHNRLYWYRQTLGQGPEFLTYFQNEAQLEKSRLLSDRFSAERPKGSFSTLEIQRTEQGDSAMYLCASSQGQGGEKLFFGSGTQLSVL.

For the CDR3, the DNA is TGTGCCAGCAGCTTGGGTGGGCTAGCGGGAGTTGAGACCCAGTACTTC. This encodes CASSLGGLAGVETQYF. The chain is built from TRBV5-4 and TRBJ2-5; 10 positions match TRBD2. Germline-derived CDR1 and CDR2 are SGHNT and YYREEE (reference sequence). The CDR3 loop spans 16 amino acids. Trimming at V came to 0 bases and at J to 5 bases, leaving 7 bases not matched to a gene.

The rearrangement links TRBV28 to TRBJ2-7; D call uncertain. This CDR3 contains 14 residues. From germline, CDR1 is MDHEN and CDR2 SYDVKM. V was cut by 5 bases and J by 1 base, with 12 bases left in between. This chain's CDR3 is CASSTLSRSYEQYF. DNA for the CDR3: TGTGCCAGCAGTACCCTCTCCAGGTCCTACGAGCAGTACTTC.